The 3 T cell receptor beta chains below come from one sample, sequenced in a study of blood T cell repertoires in COVID-19 (dated by TCRdb to 2020 to 2021). Library generation was performed with the immunoSEQ multiplex PCR assay. Here the immuneACCESS table is served through TCRdb, limited to in-frame sequences with V and J called. Missing clones are a known gap in these copies; in checked studies unresolved V genes cover under half, and the rest lacks a known reason. Within this sample are fewer than 200,000 clones, with more than 75% of them counted one time only. The leading ten clones occupy about 12% of the sample. Specimen: peripheral blood. All receptors derive from a woman between 65 and 79 years old with COVID-19, enrolled during active disease.

This chain joins TRBV2 and TRBJ2-7, with 9 bases matching TRBD1. This CDR3 contains 15 residues. V gave up 7 bases and J gave up 0 bases; unmatched junction bases: 7. Germline loops: CDR1 SNHLY, CDR2 FYNNEI. DNA of the CDR3: TGTGCCAGCAAGGACAGGGGCTCTATCTCCTACGAGCAGTACTTC. Protein sequence: CASKDRGSISYEQYF.

The genes are TRBV5-1 and TRBJ2-5; D remains unclear. V lost 4 bases and J lost 0, with 22 bases in between. From germline, CDR1 is SGHRS and CDR2 YFSETQ. This CDR3 is built from 18 residues. CDR3 bases: TGCGCCAGCAGCCCACTGGGCGCCCAGATCGGAAACCAAGAGACCCAGTACTTC. Translating it yields CASSPLGAQIGNQETQYF.

CDR3 amino acids: CASSVLLNTGELFF. The DNA for the CDR3 is TGTGCCAGCAGTGTACTACTGAACACCGGGGAGCTGTTTTTT. This chain joins TRBV6-4 and TRBJ2-2, with D unclear. V lost 4 bases and J 1 base, leaving 7 bases between the germline ends. Germline-derived CDR1 and CDR2 are MRHNA and SNTAGT. The CDR3 spans 14 residues.